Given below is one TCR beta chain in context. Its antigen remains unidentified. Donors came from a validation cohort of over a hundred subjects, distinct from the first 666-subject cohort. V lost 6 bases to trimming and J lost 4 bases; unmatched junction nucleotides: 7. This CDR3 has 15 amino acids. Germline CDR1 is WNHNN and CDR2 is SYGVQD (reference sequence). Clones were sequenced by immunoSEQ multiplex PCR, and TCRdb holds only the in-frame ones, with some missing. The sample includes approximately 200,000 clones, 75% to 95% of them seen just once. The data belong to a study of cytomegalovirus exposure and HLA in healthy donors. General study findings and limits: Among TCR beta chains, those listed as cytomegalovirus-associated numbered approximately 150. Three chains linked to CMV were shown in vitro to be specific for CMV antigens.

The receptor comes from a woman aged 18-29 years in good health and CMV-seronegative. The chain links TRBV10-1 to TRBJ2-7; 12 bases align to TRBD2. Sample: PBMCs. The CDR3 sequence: CASSQRTSGVYEQYF. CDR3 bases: TGCGCCAGCAGCCAAAGGACTAGCGGGGTTTACGAGCAGTACTTC.